This T cell receptor beta chain was captured in a study of T cell responses to AZD1222 COVID-19 vaccine. This CDR3 comprises 15 residues. Germline V CDR1 and CDR2: SNHLY, FYNNEI. With V trimmed by 1 base and J by 5 bases, 8 bases remained unmatched. Study-level points and caveats: Mostly white British, mostly female donors; authors suggested clonal diversity may be underestimated. Along spike, vaccine-associated CD4 TCRs were found throughout, with dominance at 160-218 and 743-854. Repertoires were collected only later (after the peak T cell response had occurred).

This clone was detected once. No antigen is known for it. Measured with immunoSEQ multiplex PCR; TCRdb has only the in-frame clones, and not every one. Among some 140,000 clones, around 90% were seen once, and the ten largest hold 2.5% to 4%. The material was peripheral blood, obtained on day 0 of AZD1222 vaccination. The sequence derives from an adult in good health. This chain joins TRBV2 and TRBJ2-7, with 7 bases aligning to TRBD1. The CDR3: CASSEEPQGIDEQYF. CDR3 nucleotide sequence: TGTGCCAGCAGTGAAGAGCCACAGGGGATAGACGAGCAGTACTTC.